This TCR beta chain is from a study of graft-versus-host responses after intestinal transplantation. Looking at the study overall: The whole recipient group had anti-thymocyte globulin induction followed by tacrolimus and steroids for around three years.

This clone occurred a few times. With 1 base removed from V and 1 base from J, the gap between germline ends came to 11 bases. This CDR3 has 16 residues. Looked up from germline, CDR1 is SEHNR and CDR2 is FQNEAQ (reference sequence). Measured with immunoSEQ multiplex PCR; TCRdb has only the in-frame clones, and not every one. The sample records about 20,000 clones, around nine tenths being singletons. This TCR derives from a human patient who received an intestinal transplant, so some T cells may come from the graft donor. V gene TRBV7-9 combines with J gene TRBJ1-3; the D gene is possibly TRBD1 (6 bases). Sequencing was performed on bone marrow, taken roughly 19 weeks after transplant. The CDR3 protein is CASSLVYRESGNTIYF. CDR3 DNA: TGTGCCAGCAGCTTAGTTTACAGGGAGTCTGGAAACACCATATATTTT.